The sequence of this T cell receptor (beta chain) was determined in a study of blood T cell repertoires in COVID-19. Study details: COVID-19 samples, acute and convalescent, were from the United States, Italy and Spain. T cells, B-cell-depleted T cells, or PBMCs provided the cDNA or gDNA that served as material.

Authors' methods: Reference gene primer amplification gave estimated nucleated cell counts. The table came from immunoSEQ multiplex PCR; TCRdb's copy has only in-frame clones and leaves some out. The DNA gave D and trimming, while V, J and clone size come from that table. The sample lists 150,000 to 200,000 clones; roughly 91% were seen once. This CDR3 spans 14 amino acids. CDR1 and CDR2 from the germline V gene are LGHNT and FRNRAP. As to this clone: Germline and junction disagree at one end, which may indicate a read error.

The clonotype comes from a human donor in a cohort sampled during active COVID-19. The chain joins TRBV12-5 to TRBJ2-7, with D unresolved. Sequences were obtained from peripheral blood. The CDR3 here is CASDLGKRSYEQYF. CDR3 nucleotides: TGTGCTAGTGATTTGGGTAAACGGAGCTACGAGCAGTACTTC.